This T cell receptor (beta chain) was documented in a study of blood T cell repertoires in COVID-19. Turning to the study itself: Researchers got acute and convalescent COVID-19 samples from the United States, Italy and Spain. The analysed material was cDNA or gDNA that came from T cells, B-cell-depleted T cells, or PBMCs.

Original analysis: Researchers report that nucleated cell counts were estimated from reference gene primer amplification. Profiled with immunoSEQ multiplex PCR; TCRdb holds only in-frame clones, not every one. V and J calls and clone size are given by that table; D and trimming were obtained from the DNA. The repertoire has 300,000 or so clones, roughly 91% of them found once; the top ten carry 1%. The V segment lost 6 bases and the J segment 6 bases; nucleotides outside the gene matches: 8. Germline CDR1 is SNHLY and CDR2 is FYNNEI. This CDR3 spans 15 amino acids. The chain carries TRBV2 and TRBJ1-2; 12 bases map to TRBD1. This clonotype was sampled from a man aged 50 to 60 with active or convalescent COVID-19. Material for sequencing was peripheral blood. The chain's CDR3 is CASSPGTGGANGYTF. CDR3 bases: TGTGCCAGCAGCCCCGGGACAGGGGGCGCTAATGGCTACACCTTC.